This entry describes one T cell receptor beta chain. Its target antigen remains unknown. Per-base quality was not reported, and no clone a single base away is much larger than it. The CDR3 numbers 16 residues from cysteine through phenylalanine. CDR3 DNA only is kept here, 48 bases in frame from base 1. The germline V gene provides CDR1 KGHSH and CDR2 LQKENI. V sheds 2 bases and J sheds 1 base, leaving 12 bases between their ends. These data are taken from a study of blood T cell repertoires in COVID-19 (dated by TCRdb to between 2020 and 2021). At the level of the whole study: Samples covering the acute and convalescent phases of COVID-19 were provided by collaborators in the United States, Italy and Spain. Where available, HLA class I and class II types were obtained from metadata supplied by the sample provider rather than from assay-based typing. Sample metadata almost always included a de-identified subject ID, COVID-19 status, age in years and sex. The repertoires were released in a freely available public database meant as a resource for research on the immune response to SARS-CoV-2. Subjects who had been exposed to COVID-19, were actively infected with it, or had recovered from it provided the deeply sampled blood TCRbeta repertoires that made up the dataset. The samples were drawn from two sources: the first 160 participants of the ongoing ImmuneRACE study, and about 1,300 subjects contributed by 6 global collaborators. The material from the prospective study consisted of cDNA or gDNA derived from T cells, B-cell-depleted T cells, or PBMCs.

Overall study outcomes, separate from this receptor: Clinical and demographic metadata were provided uncurated, with the amount varying by source and participant.

TCRbeta CDR3 regions were amplified from genomic DNA by means of the immunoSEQ Assay, a bias-controlled multiplex PCR. In the source study's methods: The number of nucleated cells in each sample was estimated from the amplification of reference gene primers within the assay. Sequence reads were collapsed and filtered to measure the absolute abundance of every unique TCRbeta CDR3 rearrangement. For each sample, productive Simpson clonality was calculated as the square root of Simpson's diversity index over productive rearrangements. The table was pulled from immuneACCESS by TCRdb, which kept in-frame rearrangements only. Such tables lose some clones; where checked, under half of the loss comes from unresolved V genes, and the rest has no known cause. V, J and clone size reflect that table, while D and trimming were determined from the DNA. A total of about 260,000 clones appear in this sample, around 87% of them only once. The ten largest account for approximately 5.3% of the sample.

One collaborating source in Seattle enrolled patients during active infection and followed them longitudinally through the course of disease. Each collaborating institution followed its own protocols to collect whole blood in K2EDTA tubes. For TCRbeta analysis, collaborator samples were shipped as frozen whole blood, as isolated PBMCs, or as DNA extracted from either sample type. The TCR sequence derives from an older woman with COVID-19, enrolled during active disease. Recombination connected TRBV18 to TRBJ2-1, and perhaps TRBD2 as D gene, on 6 matching bases. The sample taken for sequencing was peripheral blood. Here is the DNA: TGTGCCAGCTCACCAACGGTGGCGGGGTCCTACAATGAGCAGTTCTTC. Its coded protein is CASSPTVAGSYNEQFF.